Below are 4 T cell receptor beta chains sequenced from a single sample in a study of T cell changes during pregnancy in multiple sclerosis. Produced via immunoSEQ multiplex PCR; TCRdb's table is partial and in-frame only. The repertoire holds fewer than 65,000 clones, around 92% seen once, with about 2.2% in the top ten. The sample consisted of peripheral blood, taken in the third trimester of pregnancy. These receptor sequences come from a female donor in good health, enrolled as a control in a pregnancy study.

This clone was found once. The rearrangement joins TRBV5-4 to TRBJ2-7, with a possible D match to TRBD2 (6 bases). The CDR3 has 14 residues. Trimming removed 4 bases at V and 7 bases at J, with 18 bases between. The germline V gene has CDR1 SGHNT and CDR2 YYREEE (reference sequence). DNA of the CDR3: TGTGCCAGCAGCAACCCGATGGGGGGATGGGAGCAGTACTTC. Residues: CASSNPMGGWEQYF.

The rearrangement joins TRBV5-1 to TRBJ2-5; D is perhaps TRBD2 (5 bases). This CDR3 has 15 residues. V was clipped by 0 bases and J by 3 bases, with 12 bases between them. Germline V CDR1 and CDR2: SGHRS, YFSETQ. The CDR3 loop reads CASSLGGRAEETQYF. The CDR3 DNA follows: TGCGCCAGCAGCTTGGGAGGGAGAGCCGAAGAGACCCAGTACTTC.

The chain links TRBV27 to TRBJ1-1, with a possible D match to TRBD1 (5 bases). CDR1 MNHEY and CDR2 SMNVEV come from the germline V gene (reference sequence). CDR3 size: 16 residues. With 10 bases removed from V and 10 bases from J, the gap between germline ends came to 31 bases. The CDR3 region is CATKVVGFAPRDSAFF. In DNA, the CDR3 is TGTGCCACCAAGGTAGTGGGGTTTGCGCCGAGGGACTCAGCTTTCTTT.

The V and J genes are TRBV13 and TRBJ1-1; tentative D call: TRBD1 (5 bases). This CDR3 comprises 17 residues. V lost 6 bases and J 3 bases, leaving 23 bases between the germline ends. Germline V CDR1 and CDR2: PRHDT, FYEKMQ (reference sequence). Here the CDR3 DNA reads TGTGCCAGCAGAGGAGGGGAGTGGGGGGAATGGCACACTGAAGCTTTCTTT. As protein: CASRGGEWGEWHTEAFF. Together with reference TRBV13 and TRBJ1-1, the CDR3 gives the full variable domain: AAGVIQSPRHLIKEKRETATLKCYPIPRHDTVYWYQQGPGQDPQFLISFYEKMQSDKGSIPDRFSAQQFSDYHSELNMSSLELGDSALYFCASRGGEWGEWHTEAFFGQGTRLTVV.